This T cell receptor beta chain was found in a study of cytomegalovirus exposure and HLA in healthy donors. CDR3 length: 14 residues. Trimming left V 2 bases short and J 7 bases short, with 14 bases between. In germline, CDR1 is MGHRA, CDR2 YSYEKL. Data came from immunoSEQ multiplex PCR; TCRdb stores just in-frame clones and leaves some out. The data contain some 170,000 clones, around nine tenths of them seen just once; the ten biggest clones take up under 3.5%. Sequenced input: PBMCs. The source is a man younger than 30 in good health and CMV-seropositive. The chain uses TRBV4-1 and TRBJ1-1, with D maybe TRBD1 (6 bases). The CDR3 DNA sequence: TGCGCCAGCAGCCAACAGGGGAGGGCTGGTGAAGCTTTCTTT. Translation gives CASSQQGRAGEAFF.